This TCR beta chain comes out of a study of blood T cell repertoires in COVID-19. Overall study context: Some COVID-19 samples were acute and others convalescent; all came from the United States, Italy and Spain. T cells, B-cell-depleted T cells, or PBMCs provided the cDNA or gDNA that served as material.

Germline V gene lookup returns CDR1 SGHDT and CDR2 YYEEEE. Trimming stripped 6 bases from V and 4 bases from J, with 7 bases between. This CDR3 comprises 11 residues. This clone was counted between two and nine times. As originally analysed: The assay estimated nucleated cells by amplifying reference gene primers. Only in-frame clones appear in the TCRdb table, and some are missing; sequencing was by immunoSEQ multiplex PCR. V and J calls plus clone size are reproduced from that table; the DNA served to infer D and trimming. The table includes fewer than 350,000 clones, about 91% detected once. Enrollment of patients from Seattle took place during active infection, with longitudinal follow-up.

The V and J genes are TRBV5-6 and TRBJ2-5; tentatively, D is TRBD1 (6 bases). Sequencing used peripheral blood. The sequence derives from a woman between 25 and 40 years old with COVID-19, enrolled during active disease. The CDR3 DNA reads TGTGCCAGCAAAGGGGGAGAGACCCAGTACTTC. Encoded protein: CASKGGETQYF.